Following are 25 T cell receptor beta chains from one sample sequenced in a study of cytomegalovirus exposure and HLA in healthy donors. The primer mix had 60 Vbeta and 13 Jbeta primers. The repertoire was sequenced with immunoSEQ multiplex PCR; TCRdb's copy has only in-frame clones and lacks some. The top ten clones hold roughly 2% of a sample with 110,000 to 150,000 clones, roughly 80% of them seen once. Sequencing input: PBMCs. The receptor set was obtained from a woman aged 40 to 50 in good health and CMV-seronegative.

The CDR3 DNA follows: TGTGCCAGCAGTTATACCGGGACAGGGGTCAATGAGCAGTTCTTC. Amino acid sequence: CASSYTGTGVNEQFF. The rearrangement uses TRBV6-5 and TRBJ2-1, with 10 bases fitting TRBD1. The J segment lost 6 bases and the V segment lost 3 bases, leaving 5 bases of the junction unmatched. CDR3 size: 15 residues. Germline lookup yields CDR1 MNHEY and CDR2 SVGAGI.

This CDR3 reads CASSPPTRDSTSSGNTIYF. CDR3 in DNA: TGTGCCAGCAGCCCCCCAACCCGGGACTCGACATCCTCTGGAAACACCATATATTTT. The chain uses TRBV7-9 and TRBJ1-3; maybe TRBD1 (5 bases). CDR3 size: 19 residues. Germline V gene data show CDR1 as SEHNR and CDR2 as FQNEAQ (reference sequence). V dropped 5 bases and J dropped 0 bases, with 23 bases sitting between them.

This chain connects TRBV5-1 to TRBJ1-2; a weak D match, TRBD1 (5 bases). CDR3 length equals 14 residues. In germline, CDR1 is SGHRS, CDR2 YFSETQ. V shed 2 bases and J shed 4 bases, with 12 bases lying between them. The CDR3 coding sequence is TGCGCCAGCAGCTTCGGAGGGGTTTTCTATGGCTACACCTTC. It translates to CASSFGGVFYGYTF.

Note on this clone: This CDR3 is also generated by other DNA sequences in the sample. V and J are TRBV28 and TRBJ2-3, with D uncertain. The CDR3 length is 11 residues. V lost 6 bases and J 2 bases, leaving 3 bases between the germline ends. CDR1 and CDR2 (germline): MDHEN, SYDVKM. CDR3 region: CASSYTDTQYF. The CDR3 DNA reads as TGTGCCAGCAGCTACACAGATACGCAGTATTTT.

The table lists this clone with a few counts. DNA of the CDR3: TGTGCCAGCAGTTTATTTTCGGGTAGTAACTATGGCTACACCTTC. This encodes CASSLFSGSNYGYTF. The J gene is TRBJ1-2, the V gene TRBV27; D gene uncertain. V gave up 1 base and J gave up 1 base, with 10 bases separating them. From germline, CDR1 is MNHEY and CDR2 SMNVEV (reference sequence). The CDR3 is 15 amino acids.

This clone was observed a few times. The V call is TRBV7-9, the J call TRBJ2-7; 10 nucleotides agree with TRBD1. Germline CDR1 is SEHNR and CDR2 is FQNEAQ (reference sequence). The junction had 12 bases not matched to a gene; V was cut back by 3 bases and J by 4 bases. The CDR3 loop spans 17 amino acids. CDR3 sequence: CASSFFPGQGIQYEQYF. The CDR3 DNA reads as TGTGCCAGCAGCTTCTTTCCGGGACAGGGGATACAATACGAGCAGTACTTC.

J is TRBJ2-2 and V is TRBV6-4; 7 positions agree with TRBD1. The CDR3 runs to 15 residues. CDR1 is MRHNA, CDR2 SNTAGT, per germline. Germline trimming cut 5 bases from V and 5 bases from J; bases unmatched to any gene: 8. The CDR3 is CASSHGQGVTGELFF. The CDR3 coding sequence is TGTGCCAGCAGTCACGGGCAGGGGGTTACCGGGGAGCTGTTTTTT.

V usage is TRBV10-3 and J usage is TRBJ2-5; 7 bases are shared with TRBD1. The assigned J gene may be wrong: the sequence end matches TRBJ2-7 better. The CDR3 spans 12 residues. Germline V gene sequence: CDR1 ENHRY, CDR2 SYGVKD. CDR3 nucleotides: TGTGCCATCAGTGAACAGGGGTACGAGCAGTACTTC. Encoded protein: CAISEQGYEQYF.

The chain employs TRBV6-1 and TRBJ2-7, with a possible D match to TRBD2 (5 bases). Trimming took 5 bases from V and 3 from J, leaving 11 bases between them. CDR3 size: 13 residues. Germline V gene lookup returns CDR1 MNHNS and CDR2 SASEGT. The CDR3 protein is CASSPPLGYEQYF. CDR3 bases: TGTGCCAGCAGTCCCCCACTAGGCTACGAGCAGTACTTC.

The chain has TRBV29-1 and TRBJ2-7; a weak D match, TRBD2 (6 bases). The V gene's germline CDR1 is SQVTM and CDR2 ANQGSEA. The CDR3 has 18 amino acids. Deletions cut 1 base from V and 2 bases from J, with 24 bases between. The CDR3 DNA is TGCAGCGTTGAAGCAATGGGGCCCGGGACTCCCATCACCTACGAGCAGTACTTC. Encoded protein: CSVEAMGPGTPITYEQYF.

This chain links TRBV6-5 with TRBJ2-7, with 10 bases matching TRBD1. The junction had 4 bases not matched to a gene; V was cut back by 5 bases and J by 3 bases. CDR3 length: 14 amino acids. CDR1 is MNHEY and CDR2 is SVGAGI in the germline V gene. CDR3 coding DNA: TGTGCCAGCAGTAGACGGACAGGGGGCTACGAGCAGTACTTC. This gives the protein CASSRRTGGYEQYF.

The chain recombines TRBV6-5 with TRBJ2-5; possible D gene TRBD2, 5 bases. The CDR3 contains 13 residues. Trimming left V 7 bases short and J 11 bases short, with 20 bases between. Germline CDR1 and CDR2: MNHEY and SVGAGI. The CDR3 protein is CASKLNPGSGQYF. DNA of the CDR3: TGTGCCAGCAAATTGAACCCGGGGTCTGGGCAGTACTTC.

V usage is TRBV18 and J usage is TRBJ2-2; 8 nucleotides line up with TRBD1. Unmatched junction bases numbered 11, after V lost 4 bases and J lost 1 base. The germline gives CDR1 KGHSH, CDR2 LQKENI. This CDR3 is 18 amino acids long. The CDR3 DNA sequence: TGTGCCAGCTCACTCTATTTGGGACAGGCTGTGAACACCGGGGAGCTGTTTTTT. Translating it yields CASSLYLGQAVNTGELFF.

This clone has just a few counts. The chain is built from TRBV19 and TRBJ1-2, with 8 bases aligning to TRBD1. Trimming at V came to 5 bases and at J to 6 bases, leaving 2 bases not matched to a gene. This CDR3 region has 12 residues. Germline CDR1 LNHDA, CDR2 SQIVND (reference sequence). The CDR3 region has the DNA TGTGCCAGTAGTTTACAGGGGGATGGCTACACCTTC. Encoded protein: CASSLQGDGYTF.

The CDR3 DNA sequence: TGTGCCAGCAGCTTAGCCCAGACTTTGAACACTGAAGCTTTCTTT. This translates into CASSLAQTLNTEAFF. This rearrangement joins TRBV7-8 to TRBJ1-1; the D is unclear. This CDR3 spans 15 amino acids. CDR1 is SGHVS, CDR2 FQNEAQ, per germline. Between the trimmed V and J ends, which lost 0 bases and 0 bases, there was a span of 8 bases.

This clone has just one count. V and J are TRBV4-1 and TRBJ1-5; 10 nucleotides line up with TRBD1. Germline V gene lookup returns CDR1 MGHRA and CDR2 YSYEKL. With 1 base clipped from V and 7 bases from J, the junction kept 7 bases outside the gene matches. The CDR3 is 16 residues long. CDR3 amino acids: CASSQGAPTGGQPQHF. CDR3 bases: TGCGCCAGCAGCCAAGGGGCCCCGACAGGGGGCCAGCCCCAGCATTTT.

CDR3 region: CASSTTGQSKTQYF. The CDR3 nucleotides read TGTGCCAGTAGTACCACCGGACAAAGTAAGACCCAGTACTTC. The chain uses TRBV19 and TRBJ2-5; a possible D gene is TRBD1 (5 bases). Germline-derived CDR1 and CDR2 are LNHDA and SQIVND (reference sequence). The CDR3 runs 14 residues. V lost 4 bases, J lost 6 bases, and 15 bases lay in between. The variable domain in full, completed from reference TRBV19 and TRBJ2-5, reads DGGITQSPKYLFRKEGQNVTLSCEQNLNHDAMYWYRQDPGQGLRLIYYSQIVNDFQKGDIAEGYSVSREKKESFPLTVTSAQKNPTAFYLCASSTTGQSKTQYFGPGTRLLVL.

This clone was counted a few times. The chain carries TRBV2 and TRBJ1-5, with 9 bases aligning to TRBD1. The CDR3 runs 14 residues. Trimming removed 5 bases from V and 4 bases from J; junction bases left unmatched: 3. CDR1 is SNHLY and CDR2 is FYNNEI in the germline V gene. CDR3 protein: CASSQDRGNQPQHF. The CDR3 DNA reads TGTGCCAGCAGTCAGGACAGGGGAAATCAGCCCCAGCATTTT.

The CDR3 nucleotides read TGTGCCTGGAGTAAGGGGGCTACTGGAAACACCATATATTTT. Translating gives CAWSKGATGNTIYF. V and J are TRBV30 and TRBJ1-3, with 7 bases aligning to TRBD1. The V segment lost 2 bases and the J segment 2 bases; nucleotides outside the gene matches: 3. Germline V gene sequence: CDR1 GTSNPN, CDR2 SVGIG (reference sequence). There are 14 residues in the CDR3.

V usage is TRBV5-6 and J usage is TRBJ1-5; TRBD1 is a possible D gene (5 bases). The CDR3 consists of 15 residues. V lost 4 bases to trimming and J lost 4 bases, with 15 bases between them. The germline CDR1 and CDR2 sequences are SGHDT and YYEEEE. The CDR3 region is CASSAGPTGNQPQHF. In DNA, the CDR3 is TGTGCCAGCAGCGCGGGGCCAACGGGGAATCAGCCCCAGCATTTT.

The V gene is TRBV5-4, the J gene TRBJ2-3, with a weak D call TRBD2 (5 bases). V gave up 4 bases and J gave up 5 bases, with 11 bases separating them. The germline V gene has CDR1 SGHNT and CDR2 YYREEE (reference sequence). The CDR3 is made up of 13 amino acids. The CDR3, as DNA: TGTGCCAGCAGCCCGGACTTGGGAGATACGCAGTATTTT. Amino acid sequence: CASSPDLGDTQYF.

The V and J genes are TRBV18 and TRBJ1-3; TRBD1 aligns across 7 bases. The germline V gene has CDR1 KGHSH and CDR2 LQKENI. V lost 0 bases, J lost 1 base, and 6 bases stayed unmatched. CDR3 length equals 17 residues. The CDR3 loop is CASSPPTGSVSGNTIYF. CDR3 nucleotides: TGTGCCAGCTCACCACCGACAGGGTCGGTATCTGGAAACACCATATATTTT.

With respect to this clone: A read error may account for a junction end that differs from germline. The rearrangement links TRBV7-9 to TRBJ1-2, with a weak D call TRBD1 (6 bases). CDR1 is SEHNR, CDR2 FQNEAQ, per germline (reference sequence). The length of the CDR3 is 12 residues. The CDR3 region is CSSSSQGYGYTF. The CDR3 DNA sequence: TGTTCCAGCAGCTCACAGGGATATGGCTACACCTTC.

This clone was seen just once. The J gene is TRBJ1-4, the V gene TRBV14; 7 nucleotides line up with TRBD1. Germline V gene lookup returns CDR1 SGHDN and CDR2 FVKESK. The CDR3 loop spans 15 amino acids. Trimming at V came to 3 bases and at J to 3 bases, leaving 4 bases not matched to a gene. The CDR3: CASSHLDRPNEKLFF. The CDR3 nucleotides read TGTGCCAGCAGCCACCTGGACAGGCCTAATGAAAAACTGTTTTTT.

This chain uses TRBV18 with TRBJ1-2; 10 positions agree with TRBD1. The germline V gene encodes CDR1 KGHSH and CDR2 LQKENI. This CDR3 spans 15 amino acids. The V gene end was trimmed by 3 bases and the J gene end by 3 bases; junction bases not matched to a gene: 4. CDR3 protein: CASSPVGQGDYGYTF. Here the CDR3 DNA reads TGTGCCAGCTCACCTGTCGGACAGGGGGACTATGGCTACACCTTC. Full variable domain (outside the CDR3, taken from reference TRBV18 and TRBJ1-2): NAGVMQNPRHLVRRRGQEARLRCSPMKGHSHVYWYRQLPEEGLKFMVYLQKENIIDESGMPKERFSAEFPKEGPSILRIQQVVRGDSAAYFCASSPVGQGDYGYTFGSGTRLTVV.